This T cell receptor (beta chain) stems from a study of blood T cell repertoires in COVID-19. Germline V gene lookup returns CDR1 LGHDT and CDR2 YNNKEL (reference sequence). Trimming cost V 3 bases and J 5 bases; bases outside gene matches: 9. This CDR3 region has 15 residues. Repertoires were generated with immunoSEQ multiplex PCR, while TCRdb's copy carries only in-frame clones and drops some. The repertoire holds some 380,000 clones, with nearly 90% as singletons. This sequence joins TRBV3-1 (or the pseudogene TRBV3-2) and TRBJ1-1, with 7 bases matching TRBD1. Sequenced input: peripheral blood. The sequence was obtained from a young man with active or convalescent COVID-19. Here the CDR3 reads CASSHLRQGRTEAFF. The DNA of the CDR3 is TGTGCCAGCAGCCACTTACGACAGGGCCGAACTGAAGCTTTCTTT.